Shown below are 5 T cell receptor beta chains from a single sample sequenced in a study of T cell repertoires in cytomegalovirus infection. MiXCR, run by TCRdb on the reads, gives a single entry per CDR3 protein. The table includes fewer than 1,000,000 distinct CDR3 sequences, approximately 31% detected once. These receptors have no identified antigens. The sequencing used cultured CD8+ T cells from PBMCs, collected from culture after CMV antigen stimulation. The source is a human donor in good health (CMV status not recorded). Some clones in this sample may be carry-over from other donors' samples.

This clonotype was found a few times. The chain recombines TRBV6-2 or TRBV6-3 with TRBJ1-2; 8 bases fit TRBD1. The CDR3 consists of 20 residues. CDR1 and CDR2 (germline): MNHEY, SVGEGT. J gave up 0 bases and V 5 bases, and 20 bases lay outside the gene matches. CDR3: CASSRTGNRIQPTPNYGYTF. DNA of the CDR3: TGTGCCAGCAGTCGGACAGGGAATCGGATCCAACCGACCCCTAACTATGGCTACACCTTC.

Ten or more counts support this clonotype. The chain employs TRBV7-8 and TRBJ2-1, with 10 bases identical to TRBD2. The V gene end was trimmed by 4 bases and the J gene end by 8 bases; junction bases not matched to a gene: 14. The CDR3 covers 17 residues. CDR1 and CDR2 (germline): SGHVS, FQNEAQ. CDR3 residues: CASSSYLTSGPKDEQFF. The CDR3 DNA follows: TGTGCCAGCAGCTCTTACCTGACTAGCGGGCCCAAAGATGAGCAGTTCTTC.

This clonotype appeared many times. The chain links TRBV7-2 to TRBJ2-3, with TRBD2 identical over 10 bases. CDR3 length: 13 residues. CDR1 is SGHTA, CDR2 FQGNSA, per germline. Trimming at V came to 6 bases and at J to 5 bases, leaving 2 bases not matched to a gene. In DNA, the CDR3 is TGTGCCAGCAGAGCGGGGGGGCTAGATACGCAGTATTTT. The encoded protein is CASRAGGLDTQYF.

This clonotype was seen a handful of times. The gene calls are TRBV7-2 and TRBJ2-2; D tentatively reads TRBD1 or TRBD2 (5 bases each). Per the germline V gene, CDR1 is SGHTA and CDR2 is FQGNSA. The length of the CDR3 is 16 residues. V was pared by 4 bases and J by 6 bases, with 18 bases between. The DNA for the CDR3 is TGTGCCAGCAGCTCAGGGACCCACTGGGAGTCCGGGGAGCTGTTTTTT. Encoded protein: CASSSGTHWESGELFF.

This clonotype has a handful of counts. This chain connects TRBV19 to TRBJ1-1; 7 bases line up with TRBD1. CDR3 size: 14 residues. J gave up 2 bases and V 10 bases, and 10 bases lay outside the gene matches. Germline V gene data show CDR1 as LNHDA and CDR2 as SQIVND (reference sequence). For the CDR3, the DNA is TGTGCCACTATCTTGACAGGGAGAAACACTGAAGCTTTCTTT. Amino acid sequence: CATILTGRNTEAFF. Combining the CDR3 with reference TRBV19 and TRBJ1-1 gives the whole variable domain DGGITQSPKYLFRKEGQNVTLSCEQNLNHDAMYWYRQDPGQGLRLIYYSQIVNDFQKGDIAEGYSVSREKKESFPLTVTSAQKNPTAFYLCATILTGRNTEAFFGQGTRLTVV.